Listed below are T cell receptor beta chains from one sample, sequenced in a study of pediatric ulcerative colitis. Only in-frame clones appear in the TCRdb table, and some are missing; sequencing was by immunoSEQ multiplex PCR. The sample yields 30,000 to 45,000 clones, around four fifths seen once. Sequencing input: blood. These receptors were collected from a girl under 18 with moderate ulcerative colitis. Both conserved end residues are part of each CDR3. The D gene is left open where the match is weak. Some rows have no size entry. The others give once, few or many, or a class for an expanded clone.

few,TRBJ1-1,TRBV28,-,TGTGCCAGCAGTTGGGCGTTGGGCACTGAAGCTTTCTTT,CASSWALGTEAFF
-,TRBJ2-7,TRBV5-6,-,TGTGCCAGCAGCTTCAAGGGTTCCTACGAGCAGTACTTC,CASSFKGSYEQYF
once,TRBJ2-1,TRBV18,-,TGTGCCAGCTCACCATTCGGCGGGATAGACAATGAGCAGTTCTTC,CASSPFGGIDNEQFF
-,TRBJ2-7,TRBV30,-,TGTGCCTGGAGTCGGGCCGATCGACTAGTACGGGGCACTGTGGACTTC,CAWSRADRLVRGTVDF
-,TRBJ1-1,TRBV25-1,TRBD1,TGTGCCAGCAGTGATAGGGTCAGGGGGGACACTGAAGCTTTCTTT,CASSDRVRGDTEAFF
-,TRBJ1-1,TRBV25-1,TRBD1,TGTGCCAGCAGTGAATGGGACAGTAACACTGAAGCTTTCTTT,CASSEWDSNTEAFF
-,TRBJ2-7,TRBV29-1,-,TGCAGCGTTAGCTCCGTGCATGAGTACGAGCAGTACTTC,CSVSSVHEYEQYF
-,TRBJ1-2,TRBV6-1,-,TGTGCCAGCACCTCCTTGGCCAGGGGTCCAGACTACACCTTC,CASTSLARGPDYTF
-,TRBJ1-1,TRBV9,TRBD1,TGTGCCAGCAGCGTAGGGGCGGAGGTCCTAGGGGGCTACACTGAAGCTTTCTTT,CASSVGAEVLGGYTEAFF
-,TRBJ1-1,TRBV7-2,-,TGTGCCAGCGGACCTCGCTTCGGGGGGCGAACTGAAGCTTTCTTT,CASGPRFGGRTEAFF
few,TRBJ1-5,TRBV30,-,TGTGCCTGGAGTGTACTTGGCAATCAGCCCCAGCATTTT,CAWSVLGNQPQHF
-,TRBJ2-7,TRBV30,-,TGTGCCTGGCCTTTCGACGACACTTCCTACGAGCAGTACTTC,CAWPFDDTSYEQYF
-,TRBJ2-3,TRBV4-2,-,TGTGCCAGCAGCCCTAATCACCCTCCGGGACAAATGACAGATACGCAGTATTTT,CASSPNHPPGQMTDTQYF
-,TRBJ2-5,TRBV10-3,-,TGTGCCATCAGTGAGTCGGGGAAGCAAGAGACCCAGTACTTC,CAISESGKQETQYF
-,TRBJ2-3,TRBV10-3,TRBD1,TGTGCCATCAGTTACCGTCACAGGGGGGACACAGATACGCAGTATTTT,CAISYRHRGDTDTQYF
-,TRBJ2-1,TRBV6-6,TRBD1,TGTGCCAGCAGAGCATACGGACAGGGCTCCTACAATGAGCAGTTCTTC,CASRAYGQGSYNEQFF
-,TRBJ2-1,TRBV6-1,TRBD1,TGTGCCAGCAACCTAGACAGGGCCTCCTACAATGAGCAGTTCTTC,CASNLDRASYNEQFF
few,TRBJ1-3,TRBV5-6,-,TGTGCCAGCAGTAGGGCTTACTCTGGAAACACCATATATTTT,CASSRAYSGNTIYF
-,TRBJ1-1,TRBV7-9,-,TGTGCCAGCAGCTTTGGTGAAGCTTTCTTT,CASSFGEAFF
-,TRBJ2-7,TRBV7-3,TRBD1,TGTGCCAGCAGCGGACAGGGGATCTACGAGCAGTACTTC,CASSGQGIYEQYF
-,TRBJ1-3,TRBV4-1,-,TGCGCCAGCAGACCAGCGGACAGATACTCTGGAAACACCATATATTTT,CASRPADRYSGNTIYF
-,TRBJ1-5,TRBV27,-,TGTGCCAGCAGTTTATTCTTCGGATATAGCAATCAGCCCCAGCATTTT,CASSLFFGYSNQPQHF
-,TRBJ2-5,TRBV4-1,-,TGCGCCAGCAGCCAAGATCGAAACAGGGACCGAGAGACCCAGTACTTC,CASSQDRNRDRETQYF
-,TRBJ2-7,TRBV4-2,TRBD2,TGTGCCAGCAGCTCATACACCAGCGGGGGGCAATCCTACGAGCAGTACTTC,CASSSYTSGGQSYEQYF